This record looks at one T cell receptor beta chain sequence and its context. Antigen: not known. These data belong to a study of CD8 T cells in ankylosing spondylitis. Points from the study as a whole: Reports say disease-linked clones showed up significantly more in matched ankylosing spondylitis synovial fluid.

Germline V lookup: CDR1 KGHDR, CDR2 SFDVKD. This CDR3 contains 15 residues. Trimming removed 4 bases at V and 3 bases at J, with 12 bases between. TCRdb reprocessed the 5' RACE reads via MiXCR and lists one record per CDR3 protein. The sample contains some 130,000 distinct CDR3 sequences, 7% to 9% of which appear only once. The sequence came from a male donor with ankylosing spondylitis. The V gene is TRBV24-1, the J gene TRBJ2-1; D could derive from TRBD1 or TRBD2 (5 bases each). The specimen sequenced was synovial fluid, either unsorted or a sorted T cell fraction (not recorded which). The CDR3 DNA follows: TGTGCCACCAGTGACTCGGGACCAAACTACAATGAGCAGTTCTTC. It codes for CATSDSGPNYNEQFF.